These T cell receptor beta chains were read from a single sample in a study of blood T cell repertoires in COVID-19. TCRdb keeps only in-frame clones here, not all; method: immunoSEQ multiplex PCR. The sample has more than 150,000 clones; around 90% are singletons. The specimen was peripheral blood. Receptors originate from a man aged 35-49 years with acute or convalescent COVID-19. Both conserved end residues are part of each CDR3. A D gene is named only where the DNA matches it firmly. The size field is filled for only some rows; it gives once, few, many or a size class.

J gene	clone size	V gene	D gene	CDR3 protein	CDR3 DNA
TRBJ2-7	NA	TRBV12-3/TRBV12-4	TRBD2	CASRRSGGDEQYF	TGTGCCAGCAGAAGAAGCGGGGGGGACGAGCAGTACTTC
TRBJ2-3	NA	TRBV6-5	NA	CASMKRGTDTQYF	TGTGCCAGCATGAAGCGGGGCACAGATACGCAGTATTTT
TRBJ2-7	NA	TRBV5-1	NA	CASSLALGGYEQYF	TGCGCCAGCAGCTTGGCTTTAGGCGGCTACGAGCAGTACTTC
TRBJ2-2	NA	TRBV6-5	TRBD2	CASSYFGTISGELFF	TGTGCCAGCAGTTACTTCGGGACTATTAGCGGGGAGCTGTTTTTT
TRBJ2-2	NA	TRBV9	NA	CASSVGQVLDTGELFF	TGTGCCAGCAGCGTAGGACAGGTTCTCGACACCGGGGAGCTGTTTTTT
TRBJ2-2	once	TRBV5-1	NA	CASSLDPGPGELFF	TGCGCCAGCAGCTTGGACCCAGGGCCCGGGGAGCTGTTTTTT
TRBJ2-7	NA	TRBV6-5	NA	CASSLKGSLYEQYF	TGTGCCAGCAGTTTAAAGGGGTCTCTCTACGAGCAGTACTTC
TRBJ2-5	NA	TRBV7-9	NA	CASSLGQGYRRYF	TGTGCCAGCAGCTTGGGGCAGGGCTACCGTAGGTACTTC
TRBJ1-1	NA	TRBV27	NA	CASSTEQGRTEAFF	TGTGCCAGCAGTACAGAACAGGGACGGACTGAAGCTTTCTTT
TRBJ1-1	NA	TRBV4-2	NA	CASVLDEQGADTEAFF	TGTGCCAGCGTCCTTGACGAGCAGGGCGCGGACACTGAAGCTTTCTTT
TRBJ2-3	NA	TRBV9	NA	CASSAEAGQRTDTQYF	TGTGCCAGCAGCGCCGAAGCGGGACAACGCACAGATACGCAGTATTTT
TRBJ2-3	NA	TRBV2	TRBD1	CASSARLTQGAMGDTQYF	TGTGCCAGCAGTGCCCGATTAACACAGGGGGCAATGGGGGATACGCAGTATTTT
TRBJ2-2	few	TRBV5-4	NA	CASSSPRTTNTGELFF	TGTGCCAGCAGCTCCCCCCGGACAACGAACACCGGGGAGCTGTTTTTT
TRBJ1-1	few	TRBV19	TRBD1	CASSNSRGQGGNTEAFF	TGTGCCAGTAGTAATAGTAGGGGACAGGGCGGGAACACTGAAGCTTTCTTT
TRBJ1-1	NA	TRBV7-3	TRBD1	CASSLKPGGSAEAFF	TGTGCCAGCAGCTTAAAACCAGGGGGCTCAGCTGAAGCTTTCTTT
TRBJ1-1	few	TRBV29-1	NA	CSVEVQGNTEAFF	TGCAGCGTTGAAGTCCAGGGGAACACTGAAGCTTTCTTT
TRBJ2-7	NA	TRBV5-6	TRBD1	CASSQIQGGALNSYEQYF	TGTGCCAGCAGCCAGATACAGGGGGGAGCACTCAACTCCTACGAGCAGTACTTC
TRBJ2-7	NA	TRBV27	TRBD2	CASSLESRTSGGMYEQYF	TGTGCCAGCAGTTTAGAAAGCCGGACTAGCGGGGGGATGTACGAGCAGTACTTC
TRBJ2-5	once	TRBV5-1	TRBD1	CASSWGQGQETQYF	TGCGCCAGCAGCTGGGGACAGGGCCAAGAGACCCAGTACTTC
TRBJ2-2	few	TRBV5-4	TRBD2	CASSSRLAANTGELFF	TGTGCCAGCAGCTCTAGACTAGCTGCGAACACCGGGGAGCTGTTTTTT
TRBJ2-3	NA	TRBV5-4	TRBD2	CASSPHTLAGGADTQYF	TGTGCCAGCAGCCCCCACACACTAGCGGGGGGGGCAGATACGCAGTATTTT
TRBJ1-5	NA	TRBV4-1	NA	CASSHLTGNQPQHF	TGCGCCAGCAGCCACCTAACAGGGAATCAGCCCCAGCATTTT
TRBJ1-5	NA	TRBV12-3/TRBV12-4	NA	CASSLQDSGKHF	TGTGCCAGCAGTTTACAGGACAGTGGAAAGCATTTT
TRBJ1-2	few	TRBV6-1	NA	CATSESGGPNYGYTF	TGTGCCACCAGTGAGAGCGGAGGGCCCAACTATGGCTACACCTTC
TRBJ1-1	NA	TRBV7-6	NA	CASSFTRAGKDTEAFF	TGTGCCAGCAGCTTTACCCGGGCAGGGAAGGACACTGAAGCTTTCTTT
TRBJ2-1	medium-sized	TRBV27	NA	CASRNEQGGSYNEQFF	TGTGCCAGCAGGAACGAGCAGGGGGGCTCCTACAATGAGCAGTTCTTC
TRBJ1-2	once	TRBV2	NA	CASFRRPYYGYTF	TGTGCCAGCTTTCGGAGACCCTACTATGGCTACACCTTC
TRBJ1-1	few	TRBV15	TRBD1	CATSRGMRGRAFF	TGTGCCACCAGCAGAGGGATGAGGGGGCGAGCTTTCTTT
TRBJ1-2	NA	TRBV6-5	TRBD1	CASSYSRQGFHYGYTF	TGTGCCAGCAGTTACTCACGACAGGGGTTCCACTATGGCTACACCTTC
TRBJ2-2	NA	TRBV7-9	NA	CASSSPQQGDNTGELFF	TGTGCCAGCAGCTCCCCCCAACAGGGAGACAACACCGGGGAGCTGTTTTTT
TRBJ2-3	NA	TRBV24-1	NA	CATSDLRGRVGQYF	TGTGCCACCAGTGATTTAAGGGGAAGGGTTGGGCAGTATTTT
TRBJ1-1	NA	TRBV4-3	NA	CASSQVGGVLEAFF	TGCGCCAGCAGCCAAGTTGGGGGGGTCCTTGAAGCTTTCTTT
TRBJ2-7	NA	TRBV4-1	TRBD1	CASSQYPGTEIEVYEQYF	TGCGCCAGCAGCCAGTATCCCGGGACAGAGATTGAAGTCTACGAGCAGTACTTC
TRBJ2-7	NA	TRBV6-1	TRBD2	CASSEPSGGLYEQYF	TGTGCCAGCAGCGAACCAAGCGGGGGGCTTTACGAGCAGTACTTC
TRBJ2-3	NA	TRBV5-1	TRBD2	CASSSTGGPGDTQYF	TGCGCCAGCAGCTCGACGGGGGGGCCGGGCGATACGCAGTATTTT
TRBJ2-7	NA	TRBV5-8	TRBD1	CASSWISGTAYEQYF	TGTGCCAGCAGCTGGATCTCCGGGACAGCCTACGAGCAGTACTTC
TRBJ2-7	once	TRBV19	TRBD2	CASSTLSGGSSYEQYF	TGTGCCAGTAGTACCCTTAGCGGGGGTAGTTCCTACGAGCAGTACTTC
TRBJ1-6	few	TRBV7-9	TRBD1	CASSDRDYNSPLHF	TGTGCCAGCAGCGACAGGGACTATAATTCACCCCTCCACTTT
TRBJ2-7	NA	TRBV30	NA	CAWSVGRADEQYF	TGTGCCTGGAGTGTAGGCAGGGCCGACGAGCAGTACTTC
TRBJ2-7	NA	TRBV20-1	TRBD1	CSASRGQGSYEQYF	TGCAGTGCTAGTAGGGGACAGGGTTCCTACGAGCAGTACTTC
TRBJ1-1	NA	TRBV6-2/TRBV6-3	TRBD1	CASSFLRDRATEAFF	TGTGCCAGCAGTTTTTTACGGGACAGAGCCACTGAAGCTTTCTTT
TRBJ2-1	NA	TRBV6-5	NA	CASRRTSSYNEQFF	TGTGCCAGCAGGCGCACGAGCTCCTACAATGAGCAGTTCTTC
TRBJ1-1	NA	TRBV7-9	NA	CASSLFQNTEAFF	TGTGCCAGCAGCTTATTCCAGAACACTGAAGCTTTCTTT
TRBJ2-6	NA	TRBV7-7	TRBD1	CASRPGTGGPGANVLTF	TGTGCCAGCAGGCCCGGGACAGGGGGCCCTGGGGCCAACGTCCTGACTTTC
TRBJ2-2	NA	TRBV27	NA	CASSFPGAGAELFF	TGTGCCAGCAGTTTCCCCGGGGCGGGGGCGGAGCTGTTTTTT